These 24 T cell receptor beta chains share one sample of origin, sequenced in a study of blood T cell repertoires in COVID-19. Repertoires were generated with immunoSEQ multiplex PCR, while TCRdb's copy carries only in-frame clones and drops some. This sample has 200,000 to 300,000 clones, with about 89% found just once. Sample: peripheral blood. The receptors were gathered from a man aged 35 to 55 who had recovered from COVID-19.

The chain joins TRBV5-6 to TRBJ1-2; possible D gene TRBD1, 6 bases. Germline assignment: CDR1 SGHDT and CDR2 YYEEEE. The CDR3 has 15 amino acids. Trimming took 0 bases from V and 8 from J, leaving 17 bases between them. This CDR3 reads CASSLAGATTGGYTF. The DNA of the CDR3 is TGTGCCAGCAGCTTGGCCGGGGCCACAACAGGGGGCTACACCTTC. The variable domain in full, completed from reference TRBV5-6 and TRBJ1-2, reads DAGVTQSPTHLIKTRGQQVTLRCSPKSGHDTVSWYQQALGQGPQFIFQYYEEEERQRGNFPDRFSGHQFPNYSSELNVNALLLGDSALYLCASSLAGATTGGYTFGSGTRLTVV.

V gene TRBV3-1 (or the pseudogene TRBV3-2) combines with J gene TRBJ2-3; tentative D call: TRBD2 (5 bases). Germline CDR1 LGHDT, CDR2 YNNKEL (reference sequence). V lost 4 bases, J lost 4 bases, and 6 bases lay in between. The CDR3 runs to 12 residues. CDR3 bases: TGTGCCAGCAGCCCCGGGGCAGATACGCAGTATTTT. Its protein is CASSPGADTQYF.

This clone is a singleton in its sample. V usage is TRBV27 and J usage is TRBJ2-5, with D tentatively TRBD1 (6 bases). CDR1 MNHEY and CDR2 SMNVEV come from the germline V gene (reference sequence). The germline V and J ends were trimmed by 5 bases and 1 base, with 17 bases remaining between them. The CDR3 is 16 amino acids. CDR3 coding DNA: TGTGCCAGCAGTCAACCAGGGGTTGGGATCCAAGAGACCCAGTACTTC. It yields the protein CASSQPGVGIQETQYF.

CDR3 loop: CASSLFDRAEGAQYF. CDR3 in DNA: TGTGCCAGCAGCTTGTTCGATAGGGCAGAGGGGGCGCAGTATTTT. This chain links TRBV5-6 with TRBJ2-3; a weak D match, TRBD1 (6 bases). Germline CDR1 SGHDT, CDR2 YYEEEE. V was trimmed by 1 base and J by 10 bases, leaving 19 bases between them. The CDR3 totals 15 residues. Complete variable domain (other parts from reference TRBV5-6 and TRBJ2-3): DAGVTQSPTHLIKTRGQQVTLRCSPKSGHDTVSWYQQALGQGPQFIFQYYEEEERQRGNFPDRFSGHQFPNYSSELNVNALLLGDSALYLCASSLFDRAEGAQYFGPGTRLTVL.

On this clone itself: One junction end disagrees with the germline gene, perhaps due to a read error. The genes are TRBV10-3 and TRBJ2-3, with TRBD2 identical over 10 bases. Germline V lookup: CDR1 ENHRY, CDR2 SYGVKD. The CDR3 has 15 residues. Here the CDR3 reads CAISGRAGGLDRQYF. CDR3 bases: TGTGCCATCAGTGGACGAGCGGGGGGGCTTGATAGGCAGTATTTT.

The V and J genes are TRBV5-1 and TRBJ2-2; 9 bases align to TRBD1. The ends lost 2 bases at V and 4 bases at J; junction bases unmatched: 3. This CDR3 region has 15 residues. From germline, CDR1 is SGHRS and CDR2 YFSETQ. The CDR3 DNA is TGCGCCAGCAGCTTTGGACAGGGGCCCACCGGGGAGCTGTTTTTT. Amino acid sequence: CASSFGQGPTGELFF.

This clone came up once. The CDR3 bases are TGTGCCAGCAGCTTAGCAAACTCCTACAATGAGCAGTTCTTC. It translates to CASSLANSYNEQFF. J is TRBJ2-1 and V is TRBV11-2, with D unresolved. The CDR3 is 14 residues long. Trimming took off 1 base at V and 0 bases at J, with 4 bases between the two ends. Looked up from germline, CDR1 is SGHAT and CDR2 is FQNNGV.

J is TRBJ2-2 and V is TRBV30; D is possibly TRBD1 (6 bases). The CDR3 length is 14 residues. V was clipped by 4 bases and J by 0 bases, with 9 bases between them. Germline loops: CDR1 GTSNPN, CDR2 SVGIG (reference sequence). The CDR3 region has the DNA TGTGCCTGGAATGGGGGCGCGAACACCGGGGAGCTGTTTTTT. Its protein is CAWNGGANTGELFF.

CDR3 sequence (DNA): TGTGCCAGTATGGAAAACAGGGGTCATGGCTACACCTTC. This encodes CASMENRGHGYTF. This sequence joins TRBV19 and TRBJ1-2; TRBD1 aligns across 7 bases. With V trimmed by 7 bases and J by 6 bases, 8 bases remained unmatched. Looked up from germline, CDR1 is LNHDA and CDR2 is SQIVND (reference sequence). This CDR3 spans 13 amino acids.

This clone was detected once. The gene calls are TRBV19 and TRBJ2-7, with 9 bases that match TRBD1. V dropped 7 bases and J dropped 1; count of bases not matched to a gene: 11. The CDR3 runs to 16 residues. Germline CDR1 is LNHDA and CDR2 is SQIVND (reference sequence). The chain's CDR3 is CASKFKGGQGSYEQYF. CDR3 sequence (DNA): TGTGCCAGTAAATTTAAGGGGGGACAGGGTTCCTACGAGCAGTACTTC.

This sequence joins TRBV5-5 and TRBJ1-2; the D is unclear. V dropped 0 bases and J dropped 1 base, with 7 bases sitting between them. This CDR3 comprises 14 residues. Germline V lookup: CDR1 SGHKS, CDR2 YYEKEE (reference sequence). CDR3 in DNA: TGTGCCAGCAGCTTGGGCAGAGGTAACTATGGCTACACCTTC. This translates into CASSLGRGNYGYTF.

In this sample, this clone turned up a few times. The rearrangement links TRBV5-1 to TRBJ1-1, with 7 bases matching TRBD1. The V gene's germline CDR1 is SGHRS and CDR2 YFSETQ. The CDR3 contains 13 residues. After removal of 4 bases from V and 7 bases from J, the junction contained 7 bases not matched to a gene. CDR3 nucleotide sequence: TGCGCCAGCAGCAGCACAGGGGTTGTTGAAGCTTTCTTT. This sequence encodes CASSSTGVVEAFF.

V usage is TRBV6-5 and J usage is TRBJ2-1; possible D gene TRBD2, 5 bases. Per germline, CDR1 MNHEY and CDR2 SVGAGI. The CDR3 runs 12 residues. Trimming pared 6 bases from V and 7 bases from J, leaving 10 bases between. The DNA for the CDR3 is TGTGCCAGCAGCCCACTAGGTAATGAGCAGTTCTTC. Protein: CASSPLGNEQFF.

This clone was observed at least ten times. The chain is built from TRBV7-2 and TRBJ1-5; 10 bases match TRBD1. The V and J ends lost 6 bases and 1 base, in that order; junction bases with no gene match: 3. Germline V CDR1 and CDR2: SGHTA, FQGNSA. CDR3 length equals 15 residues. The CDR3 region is CASRGTGESNQPQHF. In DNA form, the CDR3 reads TGTGCCAGCAGAGGGACAGGGGAGAGCAATCAGCCCCAGCATTTT.

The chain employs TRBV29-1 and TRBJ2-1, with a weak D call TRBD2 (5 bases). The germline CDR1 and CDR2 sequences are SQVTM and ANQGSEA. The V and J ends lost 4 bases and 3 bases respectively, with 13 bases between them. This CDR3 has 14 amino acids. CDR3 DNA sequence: TGCAGCGTTGGATCCCTTGGAGGCTACAATGAGCAGTTCTTC. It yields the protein CSVGSLGGYNEQFF.

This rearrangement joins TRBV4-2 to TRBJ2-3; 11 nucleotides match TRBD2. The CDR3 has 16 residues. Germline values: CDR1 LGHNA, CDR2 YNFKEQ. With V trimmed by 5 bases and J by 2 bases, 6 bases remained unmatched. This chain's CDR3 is CASSKGLAANTDTQYF. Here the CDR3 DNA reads TGTGCCAGCAGCAAGGGACTAGCGGCCAACACAGATACGCAGTATTTT.

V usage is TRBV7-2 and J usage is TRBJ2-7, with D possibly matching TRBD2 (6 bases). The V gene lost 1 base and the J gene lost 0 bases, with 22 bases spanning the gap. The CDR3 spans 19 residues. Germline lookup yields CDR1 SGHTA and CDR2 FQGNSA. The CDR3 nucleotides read TGTGCCAGCAGCTTAGTGGTCGGGCGGGGTGTCGAACCCTCCTACGAGCAGTACTTC. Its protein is CASSLVVGRGVEPSYEQYF.

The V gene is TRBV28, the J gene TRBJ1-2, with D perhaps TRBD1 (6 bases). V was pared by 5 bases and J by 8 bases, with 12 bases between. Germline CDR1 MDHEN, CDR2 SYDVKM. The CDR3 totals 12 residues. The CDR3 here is CASSPGGPGYTF. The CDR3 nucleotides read TGTGCCAGCAGTCCGGGGGGGCCGGGCTACACCTTC.

CDR3 DNA: TGTGCCAGCAGCACCTCGCGGGCGGATATCTACGAGCAGTACTTC. Amino acid sequence: CASSTSRADIYEQYF. The gene calls are TRBV7-2 and TRBJ2-7, with TRBD2 as a possible D gene (5 bases). The germline V gene has CDR1 SGHTA and CDR2 FQGNSA. V shed 5 bases and J shed 3 bases, with 17 bases lying between them. The CDR3 is 15 amino acids.

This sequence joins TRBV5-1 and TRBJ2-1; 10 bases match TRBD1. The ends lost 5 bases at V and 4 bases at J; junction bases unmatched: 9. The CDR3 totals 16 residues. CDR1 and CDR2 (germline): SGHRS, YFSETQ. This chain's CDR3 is CASREPGQGSYNEQFF. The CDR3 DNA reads TGCGCCAGCAGAGAACCGGGACAGGGGAGTTACAATGAGCAGTTCTTC.

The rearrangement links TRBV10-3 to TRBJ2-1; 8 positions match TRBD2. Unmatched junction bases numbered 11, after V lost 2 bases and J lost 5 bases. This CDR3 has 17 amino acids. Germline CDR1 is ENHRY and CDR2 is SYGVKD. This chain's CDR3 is CAISEEIDSGAHNEQFF. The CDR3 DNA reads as TGTGCCATCAGTGAGGAAATAGATAGCGGGGCCCACAATGAGCAGTTCTTC.

The CDR3 DNA reads as TGTGCCAGCAGCTTAGCGGGCCTAGCGGACAAAAACATTCAGTACTTC. It yields the protein CASSLAGLADKNIQYF. The chain uses TRBV7-2 and TRBJ2-4; 7 nucleotides align to TRBD2. The CDR3 contains 16 residues. The trim removed 0 bases at V and 3 bases at J, leaving 5 bases unmatched. Per the germline V gene, CDR1 is SGHTA and CDR2 is FQGNSA. The complete variable domain, with remaining parts taken from reference TRBV7-2 and TRBJ2-4, reads GAGVSQSPSNKVTEKGKDVELRCDPISGHTALYWYRQSLGQGLEFLIYFQGNSAPDKSGLPSDRFSAERTGGSVSTLTIQRTQQEDSAVYLCASSLAGLADKNIQYFGAGTRLSVL.

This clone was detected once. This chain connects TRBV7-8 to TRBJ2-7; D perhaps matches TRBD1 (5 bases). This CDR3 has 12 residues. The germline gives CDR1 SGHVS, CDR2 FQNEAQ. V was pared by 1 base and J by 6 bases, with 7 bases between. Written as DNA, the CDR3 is TGTGCCAGCAGCTTAGGCAGGGCCGAGCAGTACTTC. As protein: CASSLGRAEQYF.

CDR3 protein: CAIRSEAYEQYF. In DNA, the CDR3 is TGTGCCATCCGGAGTGAAGCCTACGAGCAGTACTTC. The chain recombines TRBV10-3 with TRBJ2-7; unclear D gene. Germline CDR1 reads ENHRY; CDR2 reads SYGVKD. This CDR3 contains 12 residues. V was shortened by 8 bases and J by 2 bases, with 10 bases between the two germline ends.